Listed here are 25 T cell receptor beta chains from one sample, sequenced in a study of pediatric ulcerative colitis. TCRdb's table, derived via immunoSEQ multiplex PCR, lists solely in-frame clones and lacks some. The sample yields roughly 19,000 clones, approximately 73% seen once. One to two pinch biopsies were taken from the rectum during colonoscopy. The sample consisted of gut tissue. Receptor source: a boy younger than 18 with moderate ulcerative colitis.

The rearrangement links TRBV5-4 to TRBJ2-7, with 7 bases fitting TRBD1. This CDR3 spans 14 amino acids. The junction had 3 bases not matched to a gene; V was cut back by 3 bases and J by 0 bases. Germline V gives CDR1 SGHNT, CDR2 YYREEE (reference sequence). In DNA, the CDR3 is TGTGCCAGCAGCTGGGGACAGAGCTCCTACGAGCAGTACTTC. Residues: CASSWGQSSYEQYF.

The chain has TRBV7-3 and TRBJ2-1; the match to TRBD2 covers 10 bases. The CDR3 is 17 amino acids. CDR1 is SGHTA, CDR2 FQGTGA, per germline. The V segment lost 4 bases and the J segment 4 bases; nucleotides outside the gene matches: 10. Here the CDR3 reads CASSSAPPSGGYNEQFF. CDR3 nucleotides: TGTGCCAGCAGCTCCGCCCCGCCTAGCGGGGGTTACAATGAGCAGTTCTTC.

The chain links TRBV19 to TRBJ1-1, with 8 nucleotides matching TRBD1. The trim removed 5 bases at V and 4 bases at J, leaving 3 bases unmatched. CDR3 length: 13 amino acids. Germline CDR1 LNHDA, CDR2 SQIVND (reference sequence). The CDR3 nucleotides are TGTGCCAGTAGTTTACAGGGGGGCACTGAAGCTTTCTTT. This sequence encodes CASSLQGGTEAFF.

CDR3 residues: CVRSLARTKGRYGYTF. CDR3 coding DNA: TGTGTCAGAAGCTTAGCAAGGACGAAGGGGCGCTATGGCTACACCTTC. The chain recombines TRBV7-5 with TRBJ1-2; TRBD1, the table's D call, was not compared with the DNA. TRBV7-5 is noted as a pseudogene. The CDR3 is 16 amino acids.

The chain employs TRBV30 and TRBJ2-3, with TRBD2 matching 10 bases. After removal of 0 bases from V and 2 bases from J, the junction contained 2 bases not matched to a gene. This CDR3 spans 15 amino acids. The germline V gene encodes CDR1 GTSNPN and CDR2 SVGIG (reference sequence). The chain's CDR3 is CAWSVLAGITDTQYF. The CDR3 nucleotides are TGTGCCTGGAGTGTACTAGCGGGGATCACAGATACGCAGTATTTT.

This clone occurred a few times. The genes are TRBV14 and TRBJ1-5; 10 bases are shared with TRBD1. Losses at the gene ends were 3 bases for V and 5 bases for J; bases not matched to a gene: 7. The CDR3 runs to 16 residues. Germline V gene sequence: CDR1 SGHDN, CDR2 FVKESK. CDR3 loop: CASSQRQGARDQPQHF. DNA for the CDR3: TGTGCCAGCAGCCAGAGACAGGGGGCGAGGGATCAGCCCCAGCATTTT.

This clone is judged medium-sized. The gene calls are TRBV2 and TRBJ1-1; D gene ambiguous. V was trimmed by 1 base and J by 7 bases, leaving 7 bases between them. This CDR3 comprises 12 residues. CDR1 and CDR2 from the germline V gene are SNHLY and FYNNEI. CDR3: CASSEGEGEAFF. DNA of the CDR3: TGTGCCAGCAGTGAAGGGGAAGGTGAAGCTTTCTTT.

The chain couples TRBV6-1 to TRBJ2-1; D is possibly TRBD1 (6 bases). CDR3 length: 15 amino acids. Trimming left V 5 bases short and J 1 base short, with 12 bases between. Germline V gene data show CDR1 as MNHNS and CDR2 as SASEGT. The CDR3 is CASSSEQGSYNEQFF. DNA for the CDR3: TGTGCCAGCAGTTCTGAACAGGGTTCCTACAATGAGCAGTTCTTC.

The CDR3 bases are TGTGCCGGGGGGCAGGAGGGGGTATACTACGAGCAGTACTTC. Protein: CAGGQEGVYYEQYF. The J gene is TRBJ2-7, the V gene TRBV27; D may match TRBD1 or TRBD2 (6 bases each). V gave up 11 bases and J gave up 3 bases, with 20 bases separating them. Per germline, CDR1 MNHEY and CDR2 SMNVEV (reference sequence). CDR3 length: 14 residues.

In its sample, this clone was seen once. The chain has TRBV29-1 and TRBJ1-1; tentatively, D is TRBD1 (6 bases). The CDR3 runs 13 residues. Germline V lookup: CDR1 SQVTM, CDR2 ANQGSEA. Trimming removed 5 bases at V and 5 bases at J, with 15 bases between. The CDR3 sequence is CSVLRGGETEAFF. The CDR3 nucleotides are TGCAGCGTTTTAAGGGGGGGGGAAACTGAAGCTTTCTTT.

The rearrangement links TRBV7-9 to TRBJ1-1; maybe TRBD1 (5 bases). Germline V gene lookup returns CDR1 SEHNR and CDR2 FQNEAQ (reference sequence). Trimming left V 3 bases short and J 1 base short, with 15 bases between. The CDR3 contains 16 residues. CDR3 DNA: TGTGCCAGCAGCTTTTGGAGGGGCGGGGGGAACACTGAAGCTTTCTTT. Amino acid sequence: CASSFWRGGGNTEAFF.

This chain joins TRBV2 and TRBJ2-3, with 8 bases that match TRBD2. In germline, CDR1 is SNHLY, CDR2 FYNNEI. V was clipped by 5 bases and J by 7 bases; unmatched bases: 8. The CDR3 has 14 residues. CDR3 residues: CASSPGGGINTQYF. CDR3 sequence (DNA): TGTGCCAGCAGTCCGGGGGGGGGAATAAATACGCAGTATTTT.

The rearrangement joins TRBV4-2 to TRBJ1-1; D possibly corresponds to TRBD1 (5 bases). Germline lookup yields CDR1 LGHNA and CDR2 YNFKEQ. The V end was cut by 0 bases, the J end by 6 bases, with 14 bases between. This CDR3 region has 15 residues. CDR3 sequence (DNA): TGTGCCAGCAGCCAAGATCAATGGCAGGGTGCTGAAGCTTTCTTT. It codes for CASSQDQWQGAEAFF.

The chain employs TRBV7-2 and TRBJ2-2; the match to TRBD1 covers 12 bases. This CDR3 comprises 16 residues. Per germline, CDR1 SGHTA and CDR2 FQGNSA. J was trimmed by 4 bases and V by 3 bases; bases with no gene match: 3. CDR3 sequence (DNA): TGTGCCAGCAGCTTCCGGGACAGGGGGCGCACCGGGGAGCTGTTTTTT. This encodes CASSFRDRGRTGELFF.

CDR3 DNA sequence: TGTGCCACCCAGACAGGGGAGCGCGAGCAGTACTTC. It is translated as CATQTGEREQYF. This sequence joins TRBV30 and TRBJ2-7, with 8 nucleotides matching TRBD1. J lost 6 bases, V lost 8 bases, and 9 bases had no gene match. The length of the CDR3 is 12 residues. In germline, CDR1 is GTSNPN, CDR2 SVGIG (reference sequence).

The chain combines TRBV25-1 with TRBJ2-5; TRBD1 aligns across 8 bases. J gave up 5 bases and V 1 base, and 3 bases lay outside the gene matches. Germline V gene sequence: CDR1 MGHDK, CDR2 SYGVNS. This CDR3 is 14 amino acids long. CDR3 in amino acids: CASSESGGRETQYF. The CDR3 bases are TGTGCCAGCAGTGAATCAGGGGGCCGGGAGACCCAGTACTTC.

The V and J genes are TRBV4-1 and TRBJ2-3, with D perhaps matching TRBD2 (5 bases). The CDR3 runs 14 residues. Germline loops: CDR1 MGHRA, CDR2 YSYEKL. V gave up 3 bases and J gave up 4 bases, with 11 bases separating them. Written as DNA, the CDR3 is TGCGCCAGCAGCCACGCGGCTAGCCCAGATACGCAGTATTTT. It yields the protein CASSHAASPDTQYF.

V is TRBV5-1 and J is TRBJ1-3; D call uncertain. Between the trimmed V and J ends, which lost 1 base and 3 bases, there was a span of 11 bases. CDR1 and CDR2 (germline): SGHRS, YFSETQ. The CDR3 totals 15 residues. The CDR3: CASSLQSALGNTIYF. The CDR3 DNA follows: TGCGCCAGCAGCTTGCAGTCAGCGCTTGGAAACACCATATATTTT.

This clone was picked up a small number of times. This chain's CDR3 is CATQSSGNTIYF. The CDR3 DNA follows: TGTGCCACTCAGAGCTCTGGAAACACCATATATTTT. The chain uses TRBV28 and TRBJ1-3; no firm D call. V was cut by 10 bases and J by 0 bases, with 7 bases left in between. Germline CDR1 and CDR2: MDHEN and SYDVKM. The CDR3 is made up of 12 amino acids.

Comment on this clone: In the same sample, other DNA sequences code for this CDR3. The chain links TRBV6-5 to TRBJ2-1, with 12 bases lining up with TRBD2. The CDR3 consists of 15 residues. The germline V gene has CDR1 MNHEY and CDR2 SVGAGI. V shed 5 bases, J shed 4 bases, and the junction held 3 bases outside the gene matches. This chain's CDR3 is CASSTGLAGYNEQFF. CDR3 bases: TGTGCCAGCAGTACCGGACTAGCGGGGTACAATGAGCAGTTCTTC.

This rearrangement joins TRBV7-2 to TRBJ1-2; no clear D. This CDR3 has 13 amino acids. V lost 1 base, J lost 1 base, and 4 bases lay in between. Germline CDR1 reads SGHTA; CDR2 reads FQGNSA. This CDR3 reads CASSLGNNYGYTF. In DNA, the CDR3 is TGTGCCAGCAGCTTAGGGAATAACTATGGCTACACCTTC.

V and J are TRBV10-3 and TRBJ2-7; perhaps TRBD2 as D (6 bases). Trimming left V 3 bases short and J 5 bases short, with 11 bases between. This CDR3 is built from 13 residues. Germline V CDR1 and CDR2: ENHRY, SYGVKD. CDR3 loop: CAISDGRYHEQYF. CDR3 DNA sequence: TGTGCCATCAGTGACGGGAGATATCACGAGCAGTACTTC.

The chain links TRBV7-8 to TRBJ2-2; the D is unclear. V shed 3 bases and J shed 6 bases, with 17 bases lying between them. Germline V gene data show CDR1 as SGHVS and CDR2 as FQNEAQ. The CDR3 has 16 amino acids. The CDR3 DNA is TGTGCCAGCAGCTTGGTTAAGACCGACGGATCCGGGGAGCTGTTTTTT. It codes for CASSLVKTDGSGELFF.

The J gene is TRBJ1-5, the V gene TRBV27; no clear D. This CDR3 spans 13 amino acids. Looked up from germline, CDR1 is MNHEY and CDR2 is SMNVEV (reference sequence). V was shortened by 6 bases and J by 1 base, with 7 bases between the two germline ends. In DNA, the CDR3 is TGTGCCAGCAGCTCTTTCAGCAATCAGCCCCAGCATTTT. This translates into CASSSFSNQPQHF.

This clone is deemed medium-sized. This sequence joins TRBV6-5 and TRBJ2-6; 8 bases are shared with TRBD1. Germline CDR1 reads MNHEY; CDR2 reads SVGAGI. This CDR3 is built from 16 residues. J lost 0 bases, V lost 4 bases, and 2 bases had no gene match. DNA of the CDR3: TGTGCCAGCAGTTCCACAGGGGGCTCTGGGGCCAACGTCCTGACTTTC. Translating it yields CASSSTGGSGANVLTF.